This T cell receptor (beta chain) was recorded in a study of siplizumab effects on memory and regulatory T cells. Notes on this clone: Its antigen is still unknown.

General study findings and limits: Assignment to unstimulated subsets succeeded for only a minor fraction of the alloreactive clones.

Here immunoSEQ multiplex PCR was the method, and the copy in TCRdb shows in-frame clones only, minus some. The sample yields 120,000 or so clones, roughly 90% seen once. The receptor was derived from a human donor in good health. The sequencing input was CD4+ T cells sorted from blood.

The CDR3 protein is CASSPTDGGSGYTF. For the CDR3, the DNA is TGTGCCAGCTCACCGACGGACGGGGGCAGTGGCTACACCTTC. The chain joins TRBV18 to TRBJ1-2; a weak D match, TRBD1 (6 bases). Germline V lookup: CDR1 KGHSH, CDR2 LQKENI. The CDR3 is 14 residues long. The V gene lost 3 bases and the J gene lost 7 bases, with 15 bases spanning the gap.